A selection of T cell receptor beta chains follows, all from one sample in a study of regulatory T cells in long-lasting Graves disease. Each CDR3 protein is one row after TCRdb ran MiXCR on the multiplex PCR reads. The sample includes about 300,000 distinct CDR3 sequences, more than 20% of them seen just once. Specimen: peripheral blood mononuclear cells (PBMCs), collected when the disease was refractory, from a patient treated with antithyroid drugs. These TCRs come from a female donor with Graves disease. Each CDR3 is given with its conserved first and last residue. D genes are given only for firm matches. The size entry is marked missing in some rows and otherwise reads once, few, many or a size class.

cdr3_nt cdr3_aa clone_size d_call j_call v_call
TGTGCCAGCAGAATCAGTGCGAACACCGGGGAGCTGTTTTTT CASRISANTGELFF few NA TRBJ2-2 TRBV7-9
TGTGCCAGCAGTTTTCTCGGGCACAGAAAGGCGAGGTCACCCCTCCACTTT CASSFLGHRKARSPLHF NA NA TRBJ1-6 TRBV27
TGCGCCAGCAGCCAAGCTTTGAGGCATGAGCAGTTCTTC CASSQALRHEQFF NA NA TRBJ2-1 TRBV4-3
TGTGCTGCGGGCACCGGGGAGCTGTTTTTT CAAGTGELFF few NA TRBJ2-2 TRBV11-2
TGCAGTGCAATGACAGGGGTAGAGCAGTACTTC CSAMTGVEQYF NA TRBD1 TRBJ2-7 TRBV20-1
TGCAGTGCTAGTTCAGGTAGCGTCGACGAGCAGTACTTC CSASSGSVDEQYF few NA TRBJ2-7 TRBV20-1
TGTGCCAGCAGCCAAGATCTTCGACGTGGCTCTGGAAACACCATATATTTT CASSQDLRRGSGNTIYF once NA TRBJ1-3 TRBV9
TGTGCCAGCAGCGTAGATTGGACCGAGCAGTTCTTC CASSVDWTEQFF NA NA TRBJ2-1 TRBV9
TGTGCCAGCAGCTACGATAGAGGGGTGGGAGAAAAACTGTTTTTT CASSYDRGVGEKLFF few NA TRBJ1-4 TRBV5-4
TGTGCCAGCAGCGTCAGGGGAGAAGAGACCCAGTACTTC CASSVRGEETQYF NA NA TRBJ2-5 TRBV2
TGCAGTGCTATGAAGATAAATACGCAGTATTTT CSAMKINTQYF once NA TRBJ2-3 TRBV20-1
TGTGCCAGCAGCCCACTAGCGGCCTCCTACAATGAGCAGTTCTTC CASSPLAASYNEQFF few TRBD2 TRBJ2-1 TRBV11-2
TGTGCCAGCAGTGAAGCGCTCGGGGGTGGTGAAAAACTGTTTTTT CASSEALGGGEKLFF few NA TRBJ1-4 TRBV2
TGCAGTGCTAGAGATGGCCCCAGCTTGAACACTGAAGCTTTCTTT CSARDGPSLNTEAFF few NA TRBJ1-1 TRBV20-1
TGTGCCAGCAGCTCAGACGGGGAAAAACTGTTTTTT CASSSDGEKLFF few NA TRBJ1-4 TRBV7-2
TGTGCCAGCAGGTCCGGGACTCGAATCTACGAGCAGTACTTC CASRSGTRIYEQYF few NA TRBJ2-7 TRBV5-6
TGCGCCAGCAGCCAAGAAGTGGGAGAGACCCAGTACTTC CASSQEVGETQYF few NA TRBJ2-5 TRBV4-3
TGTGCCAGCAGCACCCCGACAGGAGACCAAGAGACCCAGTACTTC CASSTPTGDQETQYF many NA TRBJ2-5 TRBV7-9
TGCGCCAGCAGTGACACTAGTTGGACGCAGTATTTT CASSDTSWTQYF NA NA TRBJ2-3 TRBV10-2
TGCAGTGCTAGAGAGGGGGCCCGGGGTCAGCCCCAGCATTTT CSAREGARGQPQHF NA NA TRBJ1-5 TRBV20-1
TGCAGTGTAGGGCGCACAGGAGCCTACAATGAGCAGTTCTTC CSVGRTGAYNEQFF few NA TRBJ2-1 TRBV20-1
TGTGCCAGTAGTATCTGGCTCACCCGCCAAGAGACCCAGTACTTC CASSIWLTRQETQYF few NA TRBJ2-5 TRBV19
TGTGCCAGCTCACCACCGACGCGATCCGAGCAGTACTTC CASSPPTRSEQYF many NA TRBJ2-7 TRBV18
TGTGCCAGCAGCGTCGGACTAGCGGGAAACGAGCAGTACTTC CASSVGLAGNEQYF many TRBD2 TRBJ2-7 TRBV11-2
TGTGCCAGTATGGCCTCGGACGGAAACCTGAGGGAGCAGTACTTC CASMASDGNLREQYF NA NA TRBJ2-7 TRBV25-1
TGTGCCAGCAGTTTGACGAGGGCGGGACGAGGCTACACCTTC CASSLTRAGRGYTF many NA TRBJ1-2 TRBV27
TGTGCCAGCTCACCCAATCCGGCCATGGGCCTCGAGCAGTACTTC CASSPNPAMGLEQYF NA NA TRBJ2-7 TRBV18